This TCR beta chain was sequenced in a study of yellow fever vaccine responses in identical twins. Findings of the study overall: Reportedly, twins' vaccine T cell responses looked partly convergent and partly personalized.

One entry per CDR3 protein, called by TCRdb with MiXCR from the RT-PCR reads. The sample shows about 1,200 distinct CDR3 sequences, around 81% of them seen only once. About this clonotype itself: Its specificity is not known.

Trimming cost V 0 bases and J 6 bases; bases outside gene matches: 7. The V gene's germline CDR1 is LGHNA and CDR2 YSLEER. This CDR3 region has 16 residues. V usage is TRBV4-3 and J usage is TRBJ2-1, with 8 bases aligning to TRBD2. This sequence was found in a female donor who received the yellow fever vaccine. The sample consisted of T cells from blood (PBMCs), unsorted or a sorted subset (not recorded which), taken before or after yellow fever vaccination (not recorded which). The CDR3: CASSQDLSLAGNEQFF. The CDR3 DNA is TGCGCCAGCAGCCAAGATCTTTCCCTAGCGGGCAATGAGCAGTTCTTC.